These 18 T cell receptor beta chains were sequenced from one sample in a study of cytomegalovirus exposure and HLA in healthy donors. The primer mix had 60 Vbeta and 13 Jbeta primers. Sequenced by immunoSEQ multiplex PCR; TCRdb stores in-frame clones only, minus some. In the table there are 85,000 to 100,000 clones, 50% to 80% of which are singletons. What was sequenced was PBMCs. All receptors derive from a man aged 55-75 years in good health and CMV-seronegative.

This chain links TRBV9 with TRBJ2-1; D uncertain. The V and J ends lost 5 bases and 8 bases respectively, with 8 bases between them. CDR1 and CDR2 from the germline V gene are SGDLS and YYNGEE. The CDR3 contains 11 residues. Here the CDR3 DNA reads TGTGCCAGCAGAGGAGCGTATGAGCAGTTCTTC. It translates to CASRGAYEQFF.

The rearrangement uses TRBV21-1 and TRBJ1-6. TRBV21-1 is a pseudogene segment. This CDR3 has 18 amino acids. CDR3 region: CASRPTGSGPARDSPLHF. CDR3 DNA: TGTGCCAGCAGGCCGACGGGGTCAGGCCCCGCGCGGGATTCACCCCTCCACTTT.

The gene calls are TRBV6-5 and TRBJ1-2, with a weak D call TRBD1 (6 bases). This CDR3 comprises 15 residues. Germline V gene sequence: CDR1 MNHEY, CDR2 SVGAGI. V gave up 6 bases and J gave up 3 bases, with 17 bases separating them. The CDR3 protein is CASRQQGRGDYGYTF. CDR3 bases: TGTGCCAGCAGGCAACAGGGCCGGGGTGACTATGGCTACACCTTC.

This clone was recorded once. This chain links TRBV10-3 with TRBJ2-1; TRBD1 matches 10 bases. Trimming removed 4 bases from V and 5 bases from J; junction bases left unmatched: 5. This CDR3 contains 15 residues. Germline lookup yields CDR1 ENHRY and CDR2 SYGVKD. The chain's CDR3 is CAISAGQGTDNEQFF. In DNA form, the CDR3 reads TGTGCCATCAGTGCGGGACAGGGGACCGACAATGAGCAGTTCTTC.

This sequence joins TRBV21-1 and TRBJ2-2; whether TRBD1, the table's D call, matches the DNA was not checked. TRBV21-1 is termed a pseudogene. The CDR3 is 19 amino acids. The CDR3 loop reads CASSKDAGGGAVNTGELFF. CDR3 DNA: TGTGCCAGCAGCAAAGATGCAGGGGGTGGGGCGGTAAACACCGGGGAGCTGTTTTTT.

The chain couples TRBV2 to TRBJ1-2; 7 nucleotides align to TRBD1. V lost 7 bases, J lost 4 bases, and 15 bases stayed unmatched. The CDR3 length is 16 residues. Germline values: CDR1 SNHLY, CDR2 FYNNEI. CDR3 sequence: CASTAHPGTASYGYTF. The CDR3 coding sequence is TGTGCCAGCACCGCTCACCCCGGGACAGCTTCCTATGGCTACACCTTC.

The CDR3 is CASSLERIIAKNIQYF. For the CDR3, the DNA is TGTGCCAGCAGCTTGGAGCGGATTATAGCCAAAAACATTCAGTACTTC. The chain links TRBV7-2 to TRBJ2-4; perhaps TRBD2 as D (5 bases). Trimming took 3 bases from V and 0 from J, leaving 12 bases between them. Per germline, CDR1 SGHTA and CDR2 FQGNSA. The CDR3 sequence is 16 residues long.

The V and J genes are TRBV14 and TRBJ1-2; 7 bases align to TRBD1. From germline, CDR1 is SGHDN and CDR2 FVKESK. Trimming took 5 bases from V and 4 from J; bases not matched to a gene: 4. The CDR3 consists of 13 residues. CDR3 in DNA: TGTGCCAGCAGCTACAGGGGTTCCTATGGCTACACCTTC. It yields the protein CASSYRGSYGYTF.

This clone was seen a handful of times. The chain has TRBV11-2 and TRBJ2-7; 8 bases are a match to TRBD2. After removal of 3 bases from V and 6 bases from J, the junction contained 7 bases not matched to a gene. Looked up from germline, CDR1 is SGHAT and CDR2 is FQNNGV. This CDR3 has 14 residues. CDR3 loop: CASSFPSGSREQYF. In DNA form, the CDR3 reads TGTGCCAGCAGCTTTCCCAGCGGGAGCCGCGAGCAGTACTTC.

This chain joins TRBV5-1 and TRBJ2-7; 9 positions match TRBD2. The CDR3 has 18 amino acids. V was clipped by 4 bases and J by 0 bases; unmatched bases: 14. CDR1 and CDR2 from the germline V gene are SGHRS and YFSETQ. The CDR3 DNA reads TGCGCCAGCAGCCAACCGGGACTAGCTCAAGGGTACTCCTACGAGCAGTACTTC. It is translated as CASSQPGLAQGYSYEQYF.

This clone was observed a single time. The rearrangement links TRBV28 to TRBJ2-1; TRBD1 is a possible D gene (6 bases). From germline, CDR1 is MDHEN and CDR2 SYDVKM. The CDR3 loop spans 13 amino acids. Trimming removed 3 bases from V and 8 bases from J, with 11 bases in between. Here the CDR3 reads CASSFRTVDEQFF. The CDR3 DNA follows: TGTGCCAGCAGTTTCCGGACAGTGGATGAGCAGTTCTTC.

The table lists this clone with a few counts. V usage is TRBV7-3 and J usage is TRBJ1-2; possibly TRBD1 for D (5 bases). The CDR3 consists of 16 residues. V dropped 4 bases and J dropped 4 bases, with 19 bases sitting between them. Per the germline V gene, CDR1 is SGHTA and CDR2 is FQGTGA. In DNA, the CDR3 is TGTGCCAGCAGCTACACCAGTGGGGGGAGGACCTATGGCTACACCTTC. Residues: CASSYTSGGRTYGYTF.

This clone was observed a few times. The sample carries other DNA sequences with the same CDR3. The chain uses TRBV6-1 and TRBJ1-1; possible D gene TRBD1, 5 bases. The CDR3 consists of 13 residues. Germline-derived CDR1 and CDR2 are MNHNS and SASEGT. The V and J ends lost 6 bases and 2 bases respectively, with 10 bases between them. CDR3 DNA sequence: TGTGCCAGCAGCGAGACAGTTAACACTGAAGCTTTCTTT. This encodes CASSETVNTEAFF.

This clone has a handful of counts. This sequence joins TRBV2 and TRBJ2-1; 11 bases match TRBD2. J was trimmed by 8 bases and V by 4 bases; bases with no gene match: 7. The CDR3 has 15 residues. Germline values: CDR1 SNHLY, CDR2 FYNNEI. CDR3 protein: CASSGASGGSHEQFF. The CDR3 DNA follows: TGTGCCAGCAGTGGGGCTAGCGGGGGGTCGCATGAGCAGTTCTTC.

This chain connects TRBV18 to TRBJ2-1, with D maybe TRBD1 (6 bases). In germline, CDR1 is KGHSH, CDR2 LQKENI. The CDR3 length is 14 residues. Deletions cut 2 bases from V and 7 bases from J, with 12 bases between. The CDR3 DNA reads TGTGCCAGCTCACCAACACGACAGGCAAATGAGCAGTTCTTC. Translation gives CASSPTRQANEQFF.

This clone appeared a few times. The rearrangement joins TRBV29-1 to TRBJ1-2, with TRBD1 as a possible D gene (5 bases). The ends were cut back, 6 bases at V and 6 bases at J, with 17 bases in the middle. The CDR3 covers 13 residues. The germline CDR1 and CDR2 sequences are SQVTM and ANQGSEA. The CDR3 protein is CSVRPTRGDGYTF. Here the CDR3 DNA reads TGCAGCGTACGACCGACTAGGGGAGATGGCTACACCTTC.

Comments on this clone: Other DNA sequences in this specimen translate into the identical CDR3. The V call is TRBV6-6, the J call TRBJ2-3; perhaps TRBD2 as D (5 bases). The CDR3 runs 13 residues. V was clipped by 4 bases and J by 5 bases, with 10 bases between them. Germline CDR1 is MNHNY and CDR2 is SVGAGI (reference sequence). The CDR3 nucleotides read TGTGCCAGCAGTTCGGACTCCTTAGATACGCAGTATTTT. Translating gives CASSSDSLDTQYF.

This clone has more than one count but fewer than ten. The J gene is TRBJ1-1, the V gene TRBV6-5, with D tentatively TRBD1 (6 bases). This CDR3 is built from 14 residues. Per the germline V gene, CDR1 is MNHEY and CDR2 is SVGAGI. The V end was cut by 6 bases, the J end by 7 bases, with 18 bases between. Here the CDR3 DNA reads TGTGCCAGCAGCGAAACGAGGACAGTGCTTGAAGCTTTCTTT. It encodes CASSETRTVLEAFF.